The 6 T cell receptor beta chains presented below share a single source sample, sequenced in a study of cytomegalovirus exposure and HLA in healthy donors. It was with 60 Vbeta and 13 Jbeta primers that the PCR ran. Clones were read by immunoSEQ multiplex PCR, and TCRdb kept only the in-frame ones, dropping some. Of about 200,000 clones listed, roughly 73% are singletons. Sequencing was done on a sample of PBMCs. These receptors were collected from a woman aged 25 to 39 in good health and CMV-seronegative.

The chain combines TRBV7-9 with TRBJ2-2; D is possibly TRBD1 (5 bases). Germline V CDR1 and CDR2: SEHNR, FQNEAQ (reference sequence). Trimming stripped 5 bases from V and 4 bases from J, with 8 bases between. The CDR3 has 13 amino acids. CDR3 region: CASSPRATGELFF. For the CDR3, the DNA is TGTGCCAGCAGCCCCAGGGCCACCGGGGAGCTGTTTTTT.

The J gene is TRBJ2-3, the V gene TRBV9, with unresolved D. With 0 bases removed from V and 2 bases from J, the gap between germline ends came to 13 bases. CDR3 length: 16 amino acids. CDR1 and CDR2 from the germline V gene are SGDLS and YYNGEE. CDR3 sequence (DNA): TGTGCCAGCAGCGTAGGGCCCGCTAGGAACACAGATACGCAGTATTTT. Its protein product is CASSVGPARNTDTQYF.

V and J are TRBV5-6 and TRBJ2-7, with 7 bases identical to TRBD1. Germline V gives CDR1 SGHDT, CDR2 YYEEEE. With 4 bases clipped from V and 6 bases from J, the junction kept 10 bases outside the gene matches. The CDR3 loop spans 14 amino acids. The CDR3 nucleotides are TGTGCCAGCAGCGTGGGACAGCTCGATAGCGAGCAGTACTTC. It yields the protein CASSVGQLDSEQYF. Full variable domain (remainder filled in from reference TRBV5-6 and TRBJ2-7): DAGVTQSPTHLIKTRGQQVTLRCSPKSGHDTVSWYQQALGQGPQFIFQYYEEEERQRGNFPDRFSGHQFPNYSSELNVNALLLGDSALYLCASSVGQLDSEQYFGPGTRLTVT.

This CDR3 is CASSPRDSGRTYLTEAFF. In nucleotides, the CDR3 is TGCGCCAGCAGCCCGAGGGACTCTGGAAGGACTTACCTCACTGAAGCTTTCTTT. The chain recombines TRBV5-1 with TRBJ1-1; D might be TRBD1 (5 bases). CDR1 and CDR2 (germline): SGHRS, YFSETQ. V shed 4 bases and J shed 4 bases, with 26 bases lying between them. The CDR3 consists of 18 residues.

The J gene is TRBJ2-1, the V gene TRBV10-2, with TRBD2 matching over 10 bases. Germline V lookup: CDR1 WSHSY, CDR2 SAAADI. The CDR3 has 13 amino acids. Losses at the gene ends were 4 bases for V and 15 bases for J; bases not matched to a gene: 9. The CDR3 reads CASSVSSGGGLFF. CDR3 coding DNA: TGCGCCAGCAGTGTGTCTAGCGGGGGCGGACTGTTCTTC.

In the case of this clone: One end of the junction is discordant with germline, which a read error may explain. The chain employs TRBV7-7 and TRBJ2-1; 10 bases align to TRBD2. Germline CDR1 and CDR2: SSHAT and FNYEAQ (reference sequence). This CDR3 spans 15 amino acids. DNA of the CDR3: TGTGCTAGCAGCTTATCGACTAGCGGGCCCAATGAGCAGTTCTTC. Amino acid sequence: CASSLSTSGPNEQFF.